One and the same sample provided the 22 T cell receptor beta chains below, sequenced in a study of Ad26.COV2.S vaccination and SARS-CoV-2 variants. As to treatment: over 15 received Ad26.COV2.S at low or high dose, single or two shots; 5 received placebo; per-sample allocation not given. Day 63 following the first vaccine or placebo injection was when the samples were taken. Sequencing used immunoSEQ multiplex PCR; TCRdb keeps in-frame clones, though not all of them. The data show 380,000 or so clones, 88% seen once. The sequences come from peripheral blood, collected in a trial of Ad26.COV2.S vaccine versus placebo. These receptors originate from a person aged 18-65 years who received the Ad26.COV2.S COVID-19 vaccine or a placebo.

This chain connects TRBV19 to TRBJ2-7, with 8 positions matching TRBD2. V lost 3 bases to trimming and J lost 3 bases; unmatched junction nucleotides: 4. The CDR3 consists of 14 residues. Germline-derived CDR1 and CDR2 are LNHDA and SQIVND (reference sequence). The CDR3 loop is CASSMGGRIYEQYF. The DNA for the CDR3 is TGTGCCAGTAGTATGGGCGGGAGGATCTACGAGCAGTACTTC. Together with reference TRBV19 and TRBJ2-7, the CDR3 gives the full variable domain: DGGITQSPKYLFRKEGQNVTLSCEQNLNHDAMYWYRQDPGQGLRLIYYSQIVNDFQKGDIAEGYSVSREKKESFPLTVTSAQKNPTAFYLCASSMGGRIYEQYFGPGTRLTVT.

The genes are TRBV7-3 and TRBJ2-4; possible D gene TRBD1, 6 bases. Germline V CDR1 and CDR2: SGHTA, FQGTGA. Trimming removed 6 bases from V and 11 bases from J, with 17 bases in between. The CDR3 totals 13 residues. DNA of the CDR3: TGTGCCAGCAGTCTGCCGGACAGCTTTTTTCAGTACTTC. Translated, it gives CASSLPDSFFQYF.

About this clone: At the DNA level, this CDR3 is encoded by other sequences in the same sample as well. The rearrangement joins TRBV7-3 to TRBJ2-2; D not resolved. The germline V gene encodes CDR1 SGHTA and CDR2 FQGTGA. The CDR3 contains 12 residues. The V gene lost 2 bases and the J gene lost 8 bases, with 6 bases spanning the gap. Written as DNA, the CDR3 is TGTGCCAGCAGCTTAGGGGTAGGGGAGCTGTTTTTT. It encodes CASSLGVGELFF. Looking up the rest from reference TRBV7-3 and TRBJ2-2 gives the full variable domain: GAGVSQTPSNKVTEKGKYVELRCDPISGHTALYWYRQSLGQGPEFLIYFQGTGAADDSGLPNDRFFAVRPEGSVSTLKIQRTERGDSAVYLCASSLGVGELFFGEGSRLTVL.

This chain connects TRBV6-5 to TRBJ2-2; D is unresolved. V was pared by 5 bases and J by 6 bases, with 10 bases between. The CDR3 has 13 residues. Per germline, CDR1 MNHEY and CDR2 SVGAGI. CDR3 loop: CASSPRLSGELFF. Written as DNA, the CDR3 is TGTGCCAGCAGTCCCAGACTTTCCGGGGAGCTGTTTTTT.

The rearrangement links TRBV5-1 to TRBJ2-7; weak D call: TRBD2 (5 bases). CDR1 and CDR2 (germline): SGHRS, YFSETQ. This CDR3 has 15 residues. V was cut by 0 bases and J by 4 bases, with 14 bases left in between. Here the CDR3 reads CASSLAIGELYEQYF. CDR3 nucleotide sequence: TGCGCCAGCAGCTTGGCCATCGGGGAGTTATACGAGCAGTACTTC.

This chain joins TRBV6-1 and TRBJ1-1; 11 bases align to TRBD1. V trimming: 4 bases; J trimming: 4 bases; junction bases outside the gene matches: 8. Germline CDR1 reads MNHNS; CDR2 reads SASEGT. The length of the CDR3 is 16 residues. The CDR3 nucleotides are TGTGCCAGCAGTGGGACAGGGGGCGCCCTGGGCACTGAAGCTTTCTTT. Protein sequence: CASSGTGGALGTEAFF.

V usage is TRBV7-2 and J usage is TRBJ1-2; the D gene is possibly TRBD1 (5 bases). The V end was cut by 7 bases, the J end by 4 bases, with 19 bases between. The germline V gene has CDR1 SGHTA and CDR2 FQGNSA. This CDR3 region has 15 residues. As DNA, the CDR3 is TGTGCCAGCATCGCAGTAGGGACCTCCGCCTATGGCTACACCTTC. The encoded protein is CASIAVGTSAYGYTF.

The J gene is TRBJ1-1, the V gene TRBV6-5, with D unresolved. CDR1 and CDR2 (germline): MNHEY, SVGAGI. CDR3 length equals 15 residues. V was trimmed by 9 bases and J by 1 base, leaving 18 bases between them. Here the CDR3 DNA reads TGTGCCAGTTCGACTGGGCGGCAGCCGAACACTGAAGCTTTCTTT. Its translation: CASSTGRQPNTEAFF.

The chain carries TRBV6-5 and TRBJ2-1; D is unresolved. The germline gives CDR1 MNHEY, CDR2 SVGAGI. CDR3 size: 11 residues. The V gene lost 6 bases and the J gene lost 10 bases, with 10 bases spanning the gap. For the CDR3, the DNA is TGTGCCAGCAGGGTGCCCGCCGAGCAGTTCTTC. Its translation is CASRVPAEQFF.

The chain carries TRBV28 and TRBJ2-1; 7 positions match TRBD2. The CDR3 is made up of 14 amino acids. Germline V lookup: CDR1 MDHEN, CDR2 SYDVKM. The junction had 6 bases not matched to a gene; V was cut back by 1 base and J by 9 bases. CDR3: CASSLFGGSGEQFF. The CDR3, as DNA: TGTGCCAGCAGTTTATTTGGCGGGAGTGGTGAGCAGTTCTTC.

The V gene is TRBV7-9, the J gene TRBJ1-2; D remains ambiguous. CDR1 and CDR2 (germline): SEHNR, FQNEAQ (reference sequence). Trimming cost V 5 bases and J 4 bases, with 11 bases left between them. This CDR3 region has 13 residues. The CDR3 DNA sequence: TGTGCCAGCAGCCCGGACGGATTCTATGGCTACACCTTC. It encodes CASSPDGFYGYTF.

Comment on this clone: Mismatch with germline at one junction end may stem from a read error. Written as DNA, the CDR3 is TGTGCCAGCAGCCTACTAGCTGTAAAGGATTTC. Protein product: CASSLLAVKDF. The rearrangement links TRBV2 to TRBJ2-4, with a weak D call TRBD2 (6 bases). Germline V lookup: CDR1 SNHLY, CDR2 FYNNEI. The CDR3 is 11 amino acids.

V and J are TRBV5-4 and TRBJ1-2; 10 positions match TRBD1. The CDR3 runs 16 residues. Germline V gene lookup returns CDR1 SGHNT and CDR2 YYREEE (reference sequence). The junction had 9 bases not matched to a gene; V was cut back by 3 bases and J by 4 bases. CDR3 amino acids: CASSYRDRGWGYGYTF. Here the CDR3 DNA reads TGTGCCAGCAGCTACCGGGACAGGGGATGGGGCTATGGCTACACCTTC.

The chain couples TRBV5-1 to TRBJ2-7; D is unresolved. Germline loops: CDR1 SGHRS, CDR2 YFSETQ. CDR3 length: 14 residues. V dropped 5 bases and J dropped 5 bases, with 17 bases sitting between them. CDR3 coding DNA: TGCGCCAGCAGGTTAGGACGGGCCATCCACGAGCAGTACTTC. Translation: CASRLGRAIHEQYF.

The CDR3 coding sequence is TGTGCCAGTAGTTATCCCCGAGGAGAATCCGGAAACACCATATATTTT. Encoded protein: CASSYPRGESGNTIYF. This chain joins TRBV19 and TRBJ1-3; D gene uncertain. Trimming shortened V by 5 bases and J by 4 bases, and 18 bases separated the two germline ends. The CDR3 loop spans 16 amino acids. Germline loops: CDR1 LNHDA, CDR2 SQIVND (reference sequence).

The CDR3 reads CASSPSSGRRNEQFF. The CDR3 coding sequence is TGTGCCAGTAGTCCCTCTAGCGGGAGGCGGAATGAGCAGTTCTTC. The V and J genes are TRBV19 and TRBJ2-1; 11 bases map to TRBD2. The length of the CDR3 is 15 residues. J gave up 7 bases and V 5 bases, and 7 bases lay outside the gene matches. Germline assignment: CDR1 LNHDA and CDR2 SQIVND (reference sequence).

The V gene is TRBV28, the J gene TRBJ1-2, with a possible D match to TRBD1 (5 bases). V lost 5 bases, J lost 1 base, and 17 bases lay in between. The CDR3 runs to 16 residues. Germline loops: CDR1 MDHEN, CDR2 SYDVKM. CDR3 nucleotides: TGTGCCAGCAGTCCTTCGGGACTGGGGAATAACTATGGCTACACCTTC. Its protein product is CASSPSGLGNNYGYTF.

The V and J genes are TRBV7-3 and TRBJ2-7, with TRBD1 matching 7 bases. The V segment lost 5 bases and the J segment 2 bases; nucleotides outside the gene matches: 6. CDR1 is SGHTA, CDR2 FQGTGA, per germline. The CDR3 runs to 14 residues. The CDR3 sequence: CASSLDRVAYEQYF. Written as DNA, the CDR3 is TGTGCCAGCAGCCTCGACAGGGTAGCCTACGAGCAGTACTTC.

V is TRBV12-3 or TRBV12-4 and J is TRBJ1-2; D gene unclear. Between the trimmed V and J ends, which lost 5 bases and 8 bases, there was a span of 12 bases. The CDR3 sequence is 12 residues long. CDR3 bases: TGTGCCAGCAGTCCAGTCCCACCGGGCTACACCTTC. As protein: CASSPVPPGYTF.

The chain recombines TRBV7-9 with TRBJ1-1; no firm D call. The CDR3 is 15 amino acids. V was shortened by 1 base and J by 0 bases, with 9 bases between the two germline ends. In germline, CDR1 is SEHNR, CDR2 FQNEAQ (reference sequence). Here the CDR3 reads CASSLEGGLNTEAFF. DNA for the CDR3: TGTGCCAGCAGCTTAGAAGGCGGACTGAACACTGAAGCTTTCTTT.

J is TRBJ2-1 and V is TRBV4-3; possibly TRBD2 for D (6 bases). The CDR3 runs to 17 residues. Per the germline V gene, CDR1 is LGHNA and CDR2 is YSLEER. Trimming left V 4 bases short and J 0 bases short, with 16 bases between. The CDR3: CASSPNGAGSSYNEQFF. For the CDR3, the DNA is TGCGCCAGCAGCCCAAACGGGGCGGGGAGCTCCTACAATGAGCAGTTCTTC.

The gene calls are TRBV9 and TRBJ2-1, with TRBD2 identical over 12 bases. This CDR3 region has 16 residues. Losses at the gene ends were 4 bases for V and 2 bases for J; bases not matched to a gene: 4. Germline V lookup: CDR1 SGDLS, CDR2 YYNGEE. The CDR3 nucleotides are TGTGCCAGCAGCCCGCGACTAGCGGGGGCCTACAATGAGCAGTTCTTC. This translates into CASSPRLAGAYNEQFF.